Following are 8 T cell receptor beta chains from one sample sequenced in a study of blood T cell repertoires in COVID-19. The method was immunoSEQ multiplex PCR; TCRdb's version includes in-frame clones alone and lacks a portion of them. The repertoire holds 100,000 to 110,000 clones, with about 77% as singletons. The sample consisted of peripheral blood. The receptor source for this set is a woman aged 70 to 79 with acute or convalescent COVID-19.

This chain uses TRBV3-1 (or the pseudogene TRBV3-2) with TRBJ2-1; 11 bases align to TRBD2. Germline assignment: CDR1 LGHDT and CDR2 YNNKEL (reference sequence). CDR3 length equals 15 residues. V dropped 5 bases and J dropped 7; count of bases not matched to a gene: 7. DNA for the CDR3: TGTGCCAGCAGCTTAACTAGCGGGGGAGGGAATGAGCAGTTCTTC. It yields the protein CASSLTSGGGNEQFF.

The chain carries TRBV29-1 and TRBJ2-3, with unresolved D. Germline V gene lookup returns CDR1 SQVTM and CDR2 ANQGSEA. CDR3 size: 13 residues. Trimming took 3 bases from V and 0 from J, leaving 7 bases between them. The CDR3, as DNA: TGCAGCGTTGATGGGCATAGCACAGATACGCAGTATTTT. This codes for CSVDGHSTDTQYF.

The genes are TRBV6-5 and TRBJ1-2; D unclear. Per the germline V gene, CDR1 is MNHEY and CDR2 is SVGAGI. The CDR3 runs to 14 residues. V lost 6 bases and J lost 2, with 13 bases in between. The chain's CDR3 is CASRFREMNYGYTF. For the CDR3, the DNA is TGTGCCAGCAGGTTCCGGGAGATGAACTATGGCTACACCTTC.

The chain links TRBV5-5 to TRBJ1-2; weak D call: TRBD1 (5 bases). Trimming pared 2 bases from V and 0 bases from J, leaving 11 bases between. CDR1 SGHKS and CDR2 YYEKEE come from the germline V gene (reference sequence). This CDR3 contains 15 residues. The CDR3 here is CASSFDSYSNYGYTF. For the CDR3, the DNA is TGTGCCAGCAGCTTCGACAGCTACTCTAACTATGGCTACACCTTC. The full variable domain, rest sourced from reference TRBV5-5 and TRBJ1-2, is DAGVTQSPTHLIKTRGQQVTLRCSPISGHKSVSWYQQVLGQGPQFIFQYYEKEERGRGNFPDRFSARQFPNYSSELNVNALLLGDSALYLCASSFDSYSNYGYTFGSGTRLTVV.

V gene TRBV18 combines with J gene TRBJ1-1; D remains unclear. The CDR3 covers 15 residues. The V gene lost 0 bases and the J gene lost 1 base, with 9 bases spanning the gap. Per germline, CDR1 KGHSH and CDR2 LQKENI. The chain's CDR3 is CASSPPNSRNTEAFF. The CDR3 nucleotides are TGTGCCAGCTCACCACCGAACAGCAGGAACACTGAAGCTTTCTTT.

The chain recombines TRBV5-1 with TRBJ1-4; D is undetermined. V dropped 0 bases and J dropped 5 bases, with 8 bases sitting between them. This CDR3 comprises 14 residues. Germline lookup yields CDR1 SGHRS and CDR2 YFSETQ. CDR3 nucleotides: TGCGCCAGCAGCTTGGAACCCAGAAATGAAAAACTGTTTTTT. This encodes CASSLEPRNEKLFF.

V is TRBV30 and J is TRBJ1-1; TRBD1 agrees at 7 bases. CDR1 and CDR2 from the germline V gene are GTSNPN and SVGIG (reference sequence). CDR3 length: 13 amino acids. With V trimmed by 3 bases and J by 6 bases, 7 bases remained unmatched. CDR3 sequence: CAWSHNRGSEAFF. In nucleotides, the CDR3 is TGTGCCTGGAGCCACAACAGGGGTTCTGAAGCTTTCTTT.

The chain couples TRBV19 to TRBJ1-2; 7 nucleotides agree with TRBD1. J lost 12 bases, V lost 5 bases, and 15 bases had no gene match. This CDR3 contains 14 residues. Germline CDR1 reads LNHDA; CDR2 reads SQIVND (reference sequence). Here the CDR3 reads CASSEQQGPAPNTF. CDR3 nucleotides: TGTGCCAGTAGTGAACAACAGGGGCCCGCTCCTAACACCTTC.